This TCR beta chain came from a study of cytomegalovirus exposure and HLA in healthy donors. This clone was found a few times. Its antigen is unidentified. This PCR relied on a set of 60 Vbeta primers and 13 Jbeta primers. Original processing notes: As a later analysis found, there were 80 million to 90 million unique TCR beta chains, of which some 9.9 million were shared. Produced via immunoSEQ multiplex PCR; TCRdb's table is partial and in-frame only. The DNA gave D and trimming, while V, J and clone size come from that table. The sample lists under 200,000 clones; 60% to 80% were seen once. Deletions cut 2 bases from V and 0 bases from J, with 7 bases between. Germline loops: CDR1 MNHNY, CDR2 SVGAGI (reference sequence). The CDR3 consists of 15 residues. Study-wide results and caveats: Cytomegalovirus-associated TCR beta chains were listed, numbering some 170.

Sequencing was performed on PBMCs. The J gene is TRBJ2-2, the V gene TRBV6-6; possible D gene TRBD1, 6 bases. The sequence came from a man in his sixties in good health and CMV-seronegative. The CDR3 region has the DNA TGTGCCAGCAGTTACCGGACAGCGAACACCGGGGAGCTGTTTTTT. It encodes CASSYRTANTGELFF.